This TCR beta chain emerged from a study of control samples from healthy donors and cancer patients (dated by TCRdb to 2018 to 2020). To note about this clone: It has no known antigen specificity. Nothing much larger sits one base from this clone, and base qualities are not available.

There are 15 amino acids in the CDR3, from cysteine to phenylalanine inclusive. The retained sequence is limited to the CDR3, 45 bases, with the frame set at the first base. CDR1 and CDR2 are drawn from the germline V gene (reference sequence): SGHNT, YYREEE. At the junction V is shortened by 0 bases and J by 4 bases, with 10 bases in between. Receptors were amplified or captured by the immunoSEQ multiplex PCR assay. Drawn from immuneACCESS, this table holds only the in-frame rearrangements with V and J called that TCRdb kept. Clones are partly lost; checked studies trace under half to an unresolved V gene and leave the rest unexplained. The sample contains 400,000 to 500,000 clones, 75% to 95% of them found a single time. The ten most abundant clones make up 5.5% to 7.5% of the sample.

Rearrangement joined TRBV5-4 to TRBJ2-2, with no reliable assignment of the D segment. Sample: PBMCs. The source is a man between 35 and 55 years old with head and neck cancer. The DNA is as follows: TGTGCCAGCAGCTTGGTAGGCCTTAGCACCGGGGAGCTGTTTTTT. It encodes CASSLVGLSTGELFF.